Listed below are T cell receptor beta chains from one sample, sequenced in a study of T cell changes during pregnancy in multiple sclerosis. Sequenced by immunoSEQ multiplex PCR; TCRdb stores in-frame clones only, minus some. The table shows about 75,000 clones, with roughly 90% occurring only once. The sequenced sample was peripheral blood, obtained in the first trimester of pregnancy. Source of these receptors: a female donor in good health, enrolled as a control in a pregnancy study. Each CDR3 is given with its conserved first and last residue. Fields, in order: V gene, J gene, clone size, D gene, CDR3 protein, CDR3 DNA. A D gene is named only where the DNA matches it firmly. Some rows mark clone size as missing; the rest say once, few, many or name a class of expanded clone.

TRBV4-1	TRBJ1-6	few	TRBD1	CASSPQNGYRGRESPLHF	TGCGCCAGCAGCCCCCAGAACGGGTACAGGGGGCGCGAATCACCCCTCCACTTT
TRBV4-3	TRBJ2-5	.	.	CASSQDTGKETQYF	TGCGCCAGCAGCCAAGATACGGGAAAGGAGACCCAGTACTTC
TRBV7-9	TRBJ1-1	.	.	CASSFPRHDTEAFF	TGTGCCAGCAGCTTCCCGAGACATGACACTGAAGCTTTCTTT
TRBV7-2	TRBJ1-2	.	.	CASRGGLTNYGYTF	TGTGCCAGCAGAGGAGGGCTTACTAACTATGGCTACACCTTC
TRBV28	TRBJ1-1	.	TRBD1	CASRHPDRANTEAFF	TGTGCCAGCAGGCACCCGGACAGGGCTAACACTGAAGCTTTCTTT
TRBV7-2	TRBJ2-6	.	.	CASSLDRSSGANVLTF	TGTGCCAGCAGCTTAGACAGGAGCTCTGGGGCCAACGTCCTGACTTTC
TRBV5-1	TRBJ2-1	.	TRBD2	CASTSSSGGDNEQFF	TGCGCCAGCACTTCTTCTAGCGGGGGGGATAATGAGCAGTTCTTC
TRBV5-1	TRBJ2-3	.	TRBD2	CASTRTSSGGTDTQYF	TGCGCCAGCACCAGAACAAGTAGCGGGGGTACAGATACGCAGTATTTT
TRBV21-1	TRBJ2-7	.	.	CASSIDRVYEQYF	TGTGCCAGCAGCATAGACAGGGTCTACGAGCAGTACTTC
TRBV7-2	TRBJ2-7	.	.	CASSLFEESYEQYF	TGTGCCAGCAGCCTGTTCGAGGAGTCCTACGAGCAGTACTTC
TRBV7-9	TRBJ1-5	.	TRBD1	CASSPTGEPQPQHF	TGTGCCAGCAGCCCCACAGGGGAACCTCAGCCCCAGCATTTT
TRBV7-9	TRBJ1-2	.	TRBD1	CASSSRGGQDQNGYTF	TGTGCCAGCAGCTCAAGGGGGGGACAGGATCAAAATGGCTACACCTTC
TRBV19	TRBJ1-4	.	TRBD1	CASSPLPGQVYEKLFF	TGTGCCAGTAGTCCACTCCCGGGACAGGTTTATGAAAAACTGTTTTTT
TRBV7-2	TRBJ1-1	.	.	CASSLEPVLNTEAFF	TGTGCCAGCAGCTTAGAGCCGGTTCTGAACACTGAAGCTTTCTTT
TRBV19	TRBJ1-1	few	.	CASTVRGRPEAFF	TGTGCCAGTACCGTGCGGGGGCGGCCTGAAGCTTTCTTT
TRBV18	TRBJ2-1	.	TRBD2	CASSPILAGVTQSSYNEQFF	TGTGCCAGCTCACCAATACTAGCGGGGGTTACTCAAAGCTCCTACAATGAGCAGTTCTTC
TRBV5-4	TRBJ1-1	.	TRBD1	CASSPGGQGNTEAFF	TGTGCCAGCAGCCCGGGGGGACAGGGGAACACTGAAGCTTTCTTT
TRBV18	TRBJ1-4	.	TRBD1	CASSPKTGNEKLFF	TGTGCCAGCTCACCTAAGACAGGGAATGAAAAACTGTTTTTT
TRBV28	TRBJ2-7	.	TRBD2	CASKGLAGDEQYF	TGTGCCAGCAAGGGACTAGCGGGAGACGAGCAGTACTTC
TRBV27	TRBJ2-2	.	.	CASFGRRQLAGELFF	TGTGCCAGTTTTGGACGGAGACAGCTCGCCGGGGAGCTGTTTTTT
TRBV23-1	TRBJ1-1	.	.	CASPQGSRDTEAFF	TGCGCCAGCCCTCAAGGGTCCAGGGACACTGAAGCTTTCTTT
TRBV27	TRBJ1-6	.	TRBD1	CASSFLGQANSPLHF	TGTGCCAGCAGTTTTCTCGGACAGGCTAATTCACCCCTCCACTTT
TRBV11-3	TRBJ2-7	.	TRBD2	CASSQGLGLPHYEQYF	TGTGCCAGCAGCCAAGGGCTGGGACTACCACACTACGAGCAGTACTTC
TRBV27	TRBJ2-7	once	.	CASSLSGGGEQYF	TGTGCCAGCAGCCTATCCGGAGGTGGTGAGCAGTACTTC
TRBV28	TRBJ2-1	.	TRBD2	CASSGAGGPSNEQFF	TGTGCCAGCAGTGGAGCGGGAGGGCCGAGCAATGAGCAGTTCTTC
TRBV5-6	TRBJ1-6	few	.	CASSPGRAGAYNSPLHF	TGTGCCAGCAGCCCGGGGAGGGCAGGGGCATATAATTCACCCCTCCACTTT
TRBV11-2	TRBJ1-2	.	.	CASSPGVNYGYTF	TGTGCCAGCAGCCCAGGGGTTAACTATGGCTACACCTTC
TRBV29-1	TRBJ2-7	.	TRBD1	CSVEGQGMNEQYF	TGCAGCGTCGAGGGACAGGGGATGAACGAGCAGTACTTC
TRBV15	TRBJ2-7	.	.	CATSRERGFSYEQYF	TGTGCCACCAGCAGAGAAAGGGGATTCTCCTACGAGCAGTACTTC
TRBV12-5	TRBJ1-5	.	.	CASGPHEGVQPQHF	TGTGCTAGTGGTCCCCACGAGGGGGTTCAGCCCCAGCATTTT